These 16 T cell receptor beta chains were all obtained from the same sample, sequenced in a study of T cell responses to AZD1222 COVID-19 vaccine. Assay used: immunoSEQ multiplex PCR; TCRdb lists only in-frame clones, some missing. The repertoire holds about 140,000 clones, with approximately 90% as singletons. The sample in question was peripheral blood, obtained on day 0 of AZD1222 vaccination. Receptors were obtained from an adult in good health.

The V call is TRBV10-3, the J call TRBJ2-5; D gene unclear. Trimming removed 7 bases at V and 5 bases at J, with 8 bases between. CDR3 length: 11 amino acids. CDR1 and CDR2 from the germline V gene are ENHRY and SYGVKD. CDR3 amino acids: CAITNGETQYF. The DNA for the CDR3 is TGTGCCATCACTAATGGGGAGACCCAGTACTTC.

The genes are TRBV28 and TRBJ2-3; possibly TRBD2 for D (6 bases). CDR1 is MDHEN and CDR2 is SYDVKM in the germline V gene. V dropped 2 bases and J dropped 0 bases, with 9 bases sitting between them. The CDR3 is 15 amino acids. The CDR3 sequence: CASSLGAGSTDTQYF. The CDR3 coding sequence is TGTGCCAGCAGTTTAGGGGCGGGAAGCACAGATACGCAGTATTTT. Complete variable domain (other parts from reference TRBV28 and TRBJ2-3): DVKVTQSSRYLVKRTGEKVFLECVQDMDHENMFWYRQDPGLGLRLIYFSYDVKMKEKGDIPEGYSVSREKKERFSLILESASTNQTSMYLCASSLGAGSTDTQYFGPGTRLTVL.

The chain couples TRBV7-8 to TRBJ2-7; 8 bases align to TRBD1. The CDR3 consists of 15 residues. CDR1 SGHVS and CDR2 FQNEAQ come from the germline V gene. V shed 1 base, J shed 4 bases, and the junction held 6 bases outside the gene matches. CDR3 bases: TGTGCCAGCAGCTTAGGGGGGACAGGAGTGTACGAGCAGTACTTC. It specifies CASSLGGTGVYEQYF.

The chain has TRBV3-1 (or the pseudogene TRBV3-2) and TRBJ1-1; D call uncertain. CDR1 and CDR2 (germline): LGHDT, YNNKEL (reference sequence). The V and J ends lost 1 base and 3 bases respectively, with 12 bases between them. The CDR3 length is 15 residues. CDR3 residues: CASSQVARRYTEAFF. In DNA, the CDR3 is TGTGCCAGCAGCCAAGTAGCGAGACGGTACACTGAAGCTTTCTTT.

The chain links TRBV7-9 to TRBJ2-2, with TRBD1 matching 8 bases. J lost 6 bases, V lost 5 bases, and 2 bases had no gene match. The CDR3 extends over 13 amino acids. CDR1 and CDR2 from the germline V gene are SEHNR and FQNEAQ (reference sequence). CDR3 amino acids: CASSRTGPGELFF. The CDR3 coding sequence is TGTGCCAGCAGCCGGACAGGGCCCGGGGAGCTGTTTTTT.

This clone is a singleton in its sample. The J gene is TRBJ1-4, the V gene TRBV6-5; 7 bases are shared with TRBD1. Germline CDR1 and CDR2: MNHEY and SVGAGI. This CDR3 has 12 amino acids. Trimming took 10 bases from V and 5 from J; bases not matched to a gene: 4. CDR3 loop: CATGGGNEKLFF. CDR3 nucleotide sequence: TGTGCCACAGGGGGAGGAAATGAAAAACTGTTTTTT.

This chain links TRBV6-4 with TRBJ2-3; possible D gene TRBD1, 6 bases. This CDR3 has 15 residues. Germline V gene lookup returns CDR1 MRHNA and CDR2 SNTAGT. V gave up 0 bases and J gave up 4 bases, with 11 bases separating them. CDR3 bases: TGTGCCAGCAGTGACTCTTCTACAGGGCCAGATACGCAGTATTTT. This codes for CASSDSSTGPDTQYF.

The chain carries TRBV4-2 and TRBJ1-1; D is unclear. This CDR3 has 15 residues. V shed 1 base and J shed 0 bases, with 9 bases lying between them. CDR1 and CDR2 from the germline V gene are LGHNA and YNFKEQ. Here the CDR3 reads CASSQAPSMNTEAFF. The CDR3 DNA sequence: TGTGCCAGCAGCCAAGCCCCGTCGATGAACACTGAAGCTTTCTTT.

The chain links TRBV18 to TRBJ2-1; the match to TRBD1 covers 7 bases. J gave up 5 bases and V 2 bases, and 6 bases lay outside the gene matches. Germline-derived CDR1 and CDR2 are KGHSH and LQKENI. The CDR3 is 15 amino acids. In DNA form, the CDR3 reads TGTGCCAGCTCACCATCACAGGGGTTGGACAATGAGCAGTTCTTC. Amino acids: CASSPSQGLDNEQFF.

This chain links TRBV3-1 (or the pseudogene TRBV3-2) with TRBJ1-1, with D possibly matching TRBD1 (5 bases). CDR1 and CDR2 from the germline V gene are LGHDT and YNNKEL (reference sequence). V lost 1 base, J lost 7 bases, and 13 bases lay in between. The CDR3 sequence is 14 residues long. The CDR3 here is CASSQGHAGGEAFF. For the CDR3, the DNA is TGTGCCAGCAGCCAAGGGCACGCTGGGGGTGAAGCTTTCTTT.

The chain recombines TRBV7-3 with TRBJ2-7, with 9 positions matching TRBD1. Germline trimming cut 2 bases from V and 0 bases from J; bases unmatched to any gene: 2. The CDR3 is 15 residues long. The germline gives CDR1 SGHTA, CDR2 FQGTGA. The CDR3: CASSLGTGPSYEQYF. The DNA for the CDR3 is TGTGCCAGCAGCTTAGGGACAGGGCCCTCCTACGAGCAGTACTTC.

This sequence joins TRBV6-5 and TRBJ1-1; 11 bases are shared with TRBD1. V lost 4 bases and J lost 8; bases outside the gene matches: 6. The germline CDR1 and CDR2 sequences are MNHEY and SVGAGI. The CDR3 consists of 14 residues. In nucleotides, the CDR3 is TGTGCCAGCAGTTTCCGGACAGGGGGCGTCGAAGCTTTCTTT. Amino acids: CASSFRTGGVEAFF.

V and J are TRBV6-6 and TRBJ1-1; the D is unclear. The CDR3 has 13 residues. V lost 6 bases, J lost 8 bases, and 16 bases lay in between. The germline CDR1 and CDR2 sequences are MNHNY and SVGAGI (reference sequence). CDR3 protein: CASSPGPVEEAFF. CDR3 nucleotides: TGTGCCAGCAGCCCCGGGCCGGTGGAAGAAGCTTTCTTT.

V is TRBV30 and J is TRBJ2-1; D unresolved. The V gene's germline CDR1 is GTSNPN and CDR2 SVGIG (reference sequence). The CDR3 contains 10 residues. Trimming removed 5 bases at V and 7 bases at J, with 6 bases between. This CDR3 is CAWGWNEQFF. CDR3 DNA: TGTGCCTGGGGGTGGAATGAGCAGTTCTTC.

The V and J genes are TRBV7-9 and TRBJ2-3; unclear D gene. The CDR3 loop spans 10 amino acids. V was trimmed by 10 bases and J by 2 bases, leaving 4 bases between them. The V gene's germline CDR1 is SEHNR and CDR2 FQNEAQ (reference sequence). The CDR3 loop reads CATFTDTQYF. The CDR3 nucleotides read TGTGCCACGTTCACAGATACGCAGTATTTT.

V gene TRBV6-5 combines with J gene TRBJ1-1; tentatively, D is TRBD1 (5 bases). Germline values: CDR1 MNHEY, CDR2 SVGAGI. The length of the CDR3 is 15 residues. Trimming shortened V by 4 bases and J by 3 bases, and 15 bases separated the two germline ends. CDR3 loop: CASSWARVDYTEAFF. CDR3 bases: TGTGCCAGCAGTTGGGCCAGGGTTGATTACACTGAAGCTTTCTTT.